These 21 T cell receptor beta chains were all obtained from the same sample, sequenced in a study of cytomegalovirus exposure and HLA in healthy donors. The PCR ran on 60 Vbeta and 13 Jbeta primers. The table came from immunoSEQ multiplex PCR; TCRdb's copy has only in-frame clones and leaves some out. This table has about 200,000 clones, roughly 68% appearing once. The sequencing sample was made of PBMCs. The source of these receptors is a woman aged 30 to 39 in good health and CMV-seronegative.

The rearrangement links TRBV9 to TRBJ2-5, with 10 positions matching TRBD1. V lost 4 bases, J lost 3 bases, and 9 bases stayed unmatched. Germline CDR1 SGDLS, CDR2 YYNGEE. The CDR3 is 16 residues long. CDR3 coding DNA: TGTGCCAGCAGCCTTCAAGGACAGGGGGGGAAAGAGACCCAGTACTTC. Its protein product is CASSLQGQGGKETQYF.

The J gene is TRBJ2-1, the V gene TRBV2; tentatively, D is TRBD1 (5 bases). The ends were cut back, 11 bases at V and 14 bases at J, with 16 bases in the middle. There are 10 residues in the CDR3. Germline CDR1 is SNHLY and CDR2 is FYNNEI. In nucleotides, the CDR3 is TGTGCCGACAAAAACGGCAGGGAGTTCTTC. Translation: CADKNGREFF.

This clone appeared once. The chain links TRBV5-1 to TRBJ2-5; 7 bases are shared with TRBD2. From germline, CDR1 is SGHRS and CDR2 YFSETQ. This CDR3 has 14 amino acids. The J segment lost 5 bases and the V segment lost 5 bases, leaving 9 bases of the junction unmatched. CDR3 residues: CASRWEAGLETQYF. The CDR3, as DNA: TGCGCCAGCAGGTGGGAAGCGGGGCTCGAGACCCAGTACTTC.

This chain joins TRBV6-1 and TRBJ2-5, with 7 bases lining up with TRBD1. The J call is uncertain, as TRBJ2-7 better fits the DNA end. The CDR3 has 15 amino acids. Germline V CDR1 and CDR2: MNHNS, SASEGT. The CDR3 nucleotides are TGTGCCAGCGGGGAAGGGACAGCAAGCTCCTACGAGCAGTACTTC. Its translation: CASGEGTASSYEQYF.

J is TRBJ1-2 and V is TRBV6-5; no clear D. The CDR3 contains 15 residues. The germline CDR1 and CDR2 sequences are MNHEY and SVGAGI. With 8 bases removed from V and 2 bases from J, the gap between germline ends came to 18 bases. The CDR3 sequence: CASVTLYGRNYGYTF. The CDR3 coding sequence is TGTGCCAGCGTTACGTTGTATGGCAGGAACTATGGCTACACCTTC.

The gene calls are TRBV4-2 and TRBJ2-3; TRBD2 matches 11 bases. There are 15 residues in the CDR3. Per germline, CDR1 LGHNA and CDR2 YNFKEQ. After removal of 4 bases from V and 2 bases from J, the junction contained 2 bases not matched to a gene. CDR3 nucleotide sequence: TGTGCCAGCAGCCCTAGCGGGGGGTTCACAGATACGCAGTATTTT. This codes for CASSPSGGFTDTQYF.

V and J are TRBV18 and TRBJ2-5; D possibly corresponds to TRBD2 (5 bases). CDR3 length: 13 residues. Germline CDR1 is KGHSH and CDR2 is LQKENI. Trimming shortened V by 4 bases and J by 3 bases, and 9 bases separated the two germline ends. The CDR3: CASSLGVEETQYF. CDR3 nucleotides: TGTGCCAGCTCACTCGGGGTGGAAGAGACCCAGTACTTC.

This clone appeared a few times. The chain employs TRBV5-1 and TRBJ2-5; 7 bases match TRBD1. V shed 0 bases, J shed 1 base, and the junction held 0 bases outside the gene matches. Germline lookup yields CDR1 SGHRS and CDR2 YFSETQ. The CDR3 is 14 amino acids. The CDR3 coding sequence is TGCGCCAGCAGCTTGGGGGACAGCCAAGAGACCCAGTACTTC. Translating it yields CASSLGDSQETQYF.

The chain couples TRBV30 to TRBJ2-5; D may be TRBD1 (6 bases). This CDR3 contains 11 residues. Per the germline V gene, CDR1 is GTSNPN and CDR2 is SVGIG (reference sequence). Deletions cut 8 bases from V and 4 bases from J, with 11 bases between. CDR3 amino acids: CAVWGPETQYF. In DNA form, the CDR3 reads TGTGCCGTATGGGGGCCAGAGACCCAGTACTTC.

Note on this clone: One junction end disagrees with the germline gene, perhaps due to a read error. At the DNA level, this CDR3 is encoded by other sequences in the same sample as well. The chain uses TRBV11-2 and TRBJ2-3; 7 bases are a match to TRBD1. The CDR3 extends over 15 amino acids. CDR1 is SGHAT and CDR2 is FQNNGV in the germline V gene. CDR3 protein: CASRAGTVSTDTQYF. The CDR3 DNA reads TGCGCCAGCAGAGCCGGGACAGTTAGCACAGATACGCAGTATTTT.

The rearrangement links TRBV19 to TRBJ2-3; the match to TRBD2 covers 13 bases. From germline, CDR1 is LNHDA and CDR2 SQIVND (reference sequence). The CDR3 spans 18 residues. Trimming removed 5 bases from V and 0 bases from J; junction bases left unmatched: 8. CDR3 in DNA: TGTGCCAGTAGTGGGGGGACTAGCGGGACGCCCAGCACAGATACGCAGTATTTT. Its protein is CASSGGTSGTPSTDTQYF.

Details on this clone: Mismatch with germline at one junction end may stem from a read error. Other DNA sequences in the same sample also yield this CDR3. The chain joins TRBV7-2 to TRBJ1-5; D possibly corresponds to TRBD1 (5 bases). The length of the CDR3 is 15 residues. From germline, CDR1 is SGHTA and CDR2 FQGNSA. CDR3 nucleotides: TGCGCCAGCAGCTTAGCTGGCGGGGGTGGTCAGCCCCAGCATTTT. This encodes CASSLAGGGGQPQHF.

The CDR3 bases are TGTGCCAGCAGCTCCAACGGGGGAGGGAAGGCTGAAGCTTTCTTT. Translated: CASSSNGGGKAEAFF. This chain connects TRBV7-3 to TRBJ1-1, with D possibly being TRBD1 (5 bases). Germline CDR1 is SGHTA and CDR2 is FQGTGA. V lost 4 bases and J 6 bases, leaving 18 bases between the germline ends. The CDR3 length is 15 residues.

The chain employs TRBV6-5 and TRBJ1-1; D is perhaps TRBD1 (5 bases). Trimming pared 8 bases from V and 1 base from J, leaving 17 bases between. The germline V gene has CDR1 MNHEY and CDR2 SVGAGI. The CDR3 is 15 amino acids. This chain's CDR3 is CASGAPGQPNTEAFF. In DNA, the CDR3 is TGTGCCAGCGGCGCCCCTGGACAACCGAACACTGAAGCTTTCTTT.

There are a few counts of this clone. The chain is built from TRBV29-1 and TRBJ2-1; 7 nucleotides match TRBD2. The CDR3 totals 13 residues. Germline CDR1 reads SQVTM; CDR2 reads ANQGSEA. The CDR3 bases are TGCCTAGCGCGGGGGATGGGTTTGAATGAGCAGTTCTTC. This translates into CLARGMGLNEQFF.

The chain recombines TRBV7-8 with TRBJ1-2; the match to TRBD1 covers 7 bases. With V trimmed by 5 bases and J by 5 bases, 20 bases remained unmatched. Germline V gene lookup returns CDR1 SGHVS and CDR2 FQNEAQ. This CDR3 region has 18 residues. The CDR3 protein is CASSDNSGTAKTRYGYTF. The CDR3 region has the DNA TGTGCCAGCAGCGACAACTCCGGGACAGCCAAAACACGGTATGGCTACACCTTC.

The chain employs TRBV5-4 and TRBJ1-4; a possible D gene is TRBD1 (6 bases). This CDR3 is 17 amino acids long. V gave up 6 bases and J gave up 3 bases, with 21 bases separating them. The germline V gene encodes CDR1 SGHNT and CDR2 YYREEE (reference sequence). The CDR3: CASTRNPGGRANEKLFF. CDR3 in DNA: TGTGCCAGCACCAGGAATCCGGGGGGGCGAGCTAATGAAAAACTGTTTTTT.

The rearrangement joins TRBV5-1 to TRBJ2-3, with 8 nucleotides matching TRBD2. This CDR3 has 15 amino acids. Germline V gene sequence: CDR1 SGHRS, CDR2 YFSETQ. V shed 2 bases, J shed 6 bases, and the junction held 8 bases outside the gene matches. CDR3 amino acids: CASSLTRGGYDTQYF. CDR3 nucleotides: TGCGCCAGCAGCTTAACCCGGGGGGGCTACGATACGCAGTATTTT.

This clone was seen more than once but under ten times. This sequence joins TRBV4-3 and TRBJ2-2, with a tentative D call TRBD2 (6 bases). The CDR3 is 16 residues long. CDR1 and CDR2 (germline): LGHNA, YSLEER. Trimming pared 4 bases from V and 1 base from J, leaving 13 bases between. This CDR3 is CASSPRLEKNTGELFF. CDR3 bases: TGCGCCAGCAGCCCCCGACTAGAAAAGAACACCGGGGAGCTGTTTTTT.

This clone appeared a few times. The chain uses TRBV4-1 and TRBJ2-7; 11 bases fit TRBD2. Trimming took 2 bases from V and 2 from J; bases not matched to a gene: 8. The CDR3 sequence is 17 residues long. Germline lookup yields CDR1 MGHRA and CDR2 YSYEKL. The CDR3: CASSQYGLAGVPYEQYF. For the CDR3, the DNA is TGCGCCAGCAGCCAATACGGACTAGCGGGCGTCCCCTACGAGCAGTACTTC.

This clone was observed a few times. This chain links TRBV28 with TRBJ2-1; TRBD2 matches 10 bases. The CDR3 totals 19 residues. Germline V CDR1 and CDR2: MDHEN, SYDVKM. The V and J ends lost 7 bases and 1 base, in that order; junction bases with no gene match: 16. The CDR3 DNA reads TGTGCCAGCAAGGAGCCTAGCGGGAGCGGGCTCCTATCCTACAATGAGCAGTTCTTC. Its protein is CASKEPSGSGLLSYNEQFF.